The entry below gives a single T cell receptor (beta chain) sequence along with its context. Into every PCR, synthetic TCR analog templates were spiked. The repertoire was sequenced with immunoSEQ multiplex PCR; TCRdb's copy has only in-frame clones and lacks some. The sample yields approximately 26,000 clones, 75% to 90% seen once. The data belong to a study of PD-L1 blockade in urothelial cancer. The wider study: Blood gave a median roughly 150,000 T cells.

The CDR3 spans 15 residues. Germline values: CDR1 LNHNV, CDR2 YYDKDF (reference sequence). V dropped 0 bases and J dropped 3; count of bases not matched to a gene: 5. Patients suffered from locally advanced or metastatic urothelial carcinoma. This clonotype originated in a man aged 55 to 70 with urothelial cancer. The sequencing used PBMCs, collected around atezolizumab (anti-PD-L1) treatment. The chain combines TRBV15 with TRBJ2-7; 7 positions agree with TRBD1. This chain's CDR3 is CATSRDKDRVYEQYF. The CDR3 DNA reads as TGTGCCACCAGCAGAGATAAAGACAGGGTCTACGAGCAGTACTTC.